This passage covers 26 T cell receptor beta chains from one sample sequenced in a study of T-cell reconstitution after alpha-beta-depleted transplantation in children. As it was prepared, the TCRbeta library received unique molecular identifiers. TCRdb re-called the PCR reads with MiXCR, one entry per CDR3 protein. The repertoire holds about 210,000 distinct CDR3 sequences, with more than 15% as singletons. The sequencing used PBMCs, mostly from graft donor cells, collected 360 days after TCRalphabeta/CD19-depleted stem cell transplant. The receptors originated from a male patient between 2 and 9 years old who had a stem cell transplant for acute lymphoblastic leukemia, so the T cells may come from the graft donor.

There are a few counts of this clonotype. The chain joins TRBV10-3 to TRBJ2-7; a weak D match, TRBD1 (5 bases). Trimming pared 4 bases from V and 2 bases from J, leaving 12 bases between. This CDR3 is 14 amino acids long. CDR1 is ENHRY and CDR2 is SYGVKD in the germline V gene. CDR3 in amino acids: CAISGQGTPYEQYF. CDR3 sequence (DNA): TGTGCCATCAGTGGTCAGGGTACCCCCTACGAGCAGTACTTC.

CDR3 nucleotide sequence: TGTGCCAGCAGCTTCAGCATGCAGGGGTCTAATGAAAAACTGTTTTTT. It translates to CASSFSMQGSNEKLFF. V is TRBV7-6 and J is TRBJ1-4; possible D gene TRBD1, 6 bases. V lost 3 bases, J lost 3 bases, and 14 bases lay in between. The CDR3 has 16 residues. CDR1 is SGHVS and CDR2 is FNYEAQ in the germline V gene.

This clonotype was seen repeatedly, ten times or more. The chain uses TRBV5-1 and TRBJ2-5; D is undetermined. CDR3 length: 12 amino acids. The germline V and J ends were trimmed by 0 bases and 5 bases, with 5 bases remaining between them. Germline CDR1 reads SGHRS; CDR2 reads YFSETQ. The DNA of the CDR3 is TGCGCCAGCAGCTTGGATGTGGAGACCCAGTACTTC. It codes for CASSLDVETQYF.

This clonotype has only a few counts. The chain recombines TRBV20-1 with TRBJ2-3; a possible D gene is TRBD1 (5 bases). This CDR3 has 14 amino acids. Trimming left V 6 bases short and J 1 base short, with 14 bases between. The V gene's germline CDR1 is DFQATT and CDR2 SNEGSKA (reference sequence). Here the CDR3 reads CSANTGWGTDTQYF. The DNA of the CDR3 is TGCAGTGCCAACACAGGCTGGGGCACAGATACGCAGTATTTT.

This clonotype appeared a few times. The V and J genes are TRBV20-1 and TRBJ1-3, with D unclear. Germline V gene data show CDR1 as DFQATT and CDR2 as SNEGSKA (reference sequence). Trimming removed 0 bases at V and 4 bases at J, with 13 bases between. CDR3 length: 15 amino acids. The CDR3 here is CSARDWEVGGNTIYF. Here the CDR3 DNA reads TGCAGTGCTAGAGATTGGGAGGTTGGCGGAAACACCATATATTTT.

This CDR3 reads CASALYIGSETQYF. The DNA of the CDR3 is TGCGCCAGCGCATTATACATAGGGTCGGAGACCCAGTACTTC. The chain uses TRBV5-1 and TRBJ2-5; no reliable D call. The germline V gene has CDR1 SGHRS and CDR2 YFSETQ. The CDR3 sequence is 14 residues long. V was pared by 7 bases and J by 5 bases, with 18 bases between.

The chain is built from TRBV11-2 and TRBJ2-7; tentatively, D is TRBD1 (5 bases). This CDR3 contains 14 residues. In germline, CDR1 is SGHAT, CDR2 FQNNGV. The V end lost 4 bases, the J end lost 5 bases, and 15 bases lay between the germline ends. The CDR3 loop reads CASSSPAQGHEQYF. CDR3 in DNA: TGTGCCAGCAGCTCCCCCGCCCAGGGTCACGAGCAGTACTTC.

The V and J genes are TRBV28 and TRBJ2-3; D remains ambiguous. CDR3 length equals 19 residues. Trimming removed 3 bases at V and 2 bases at J, with 24 bases between. Germline values: CDR1 MDHEN, CDR2 SYDVKM. CDR3 amino acids: CASSFELSQRPRVTDTQYF. In DNA form, the CDR3 reads TGTGCCAGCAGTTTTGAGTTGAGCCAGCGCCCCCGGGTCACAGATACGCAGTATTTT. Combining the CDR3 with reference TRBV28 and TRBJ2-3 gives the whole variable domain DVKVTQSSRYLVKRTGEKVFLECVQDMDHENMFWYRQDPGLGLRLIYFSYDVKMKEKGDIPEGYSVSREKKERFSLILESASTNQTSMYLCASSFELSQRPRVTDTQYFGPGTRLTVL.

The chain recombines TRBV5-1 with TRBJ2-7; no clear D. CDR3 length: 15 residues. The germline gives CDR1 SGHRS, CDR2 YFSETQ. With 6 bases removed from V and 6 bases from J, the gap between germline ends came to 22 bases. CDR3 in amino acids: CASKVSRVTTGEQYF. The DNA for the CDR3 is TGCGCCAGCAAGGTTAGTAGGGTAACGACTGGCGAGCAGTACTTC.

This clonotype showed up many times. The V call is TRBV12-3 or TRBV12-4, the J call TRBJ1-6; D remains unclear. V shed 4 bases and J shed 13 bases, with 8 bases lying between them. There are 11 residues in the CDR3. In DNA, the CDR3 is TGTGCCAGCAGTTCTCTTTCCCCCCTCCACTTT. This translates into CASSSLSPLHF.

V is TRBV12-3 or TRBV12-4 and J is TRBJ2-1; D uncertain. V gave up 5 bases and J gave up 0 bases, with 8 bases separating them. The CDR3 is 14 residues long. CDR3 amino acids: CASSTSSSYNEQFF. DNA for the CDR3: TGTGCCAGCAGTACATCAAGCTCCTACAATGAGCAGTTCTTC.

The chain links TRBV7-9 to TRBJ2-5; the D gene could be TRBD1 or TRBD2 (5 bases each). CDR1 is SEHNR, CDR2 FQNEAQ, per germline (reference sequence). The V gene lost 8 bases and the J gene lost 4 bases, with 20 bases spanning the gap. CDR3 length: 15 amino acids. The CDR3 sequence is CASREGQGSRETQYF. CDR3 bases: TGTGCCAGCCGTGAGGGGCAGGGCTCGAGAGAGACCCAGTACTTC.

In its sample, this clonotype was seen many times. The chain links TRBV4-3 to TRBJ2-1; D is perhaps TRBD2 (5 bases). Germline values: CDR1 LGHNA, CDR2 YSLEER. This CDR3 spans 14 amino acids. Between the trimmed V and J ends, which lost 2 bases and 10 bases, there was a span of 15 bases. The CDR3 DNA reads as TGCGCCAGCAGCCAATGGGAGTTCCCCACCGAGCAGTTCTTC. Translating gives CASSQWEFPTEQFF.

The rearrangement uses TRBV20-1 and TRBJ1-6, with TRBD1 as a possible D gene (6 bases). Germline CDR1 and CDR2: DFQATT and SNEGSKA (reference sequence). Trimming left V 1 base short and J 7 bases short, with 17 bases between. There are 16 residues in the CDR3. CDR3 DNA sequence: TGCAGTGCTAGAGGTAGACAAGGGGGGACCAATTCACCCCTCCACTTT. Amino acids: CSARGRQGGTNSPLHF.

On this clonotype itself: The junction does not match germline at one end; this may be a read error. The chain uses TRBV4-3 and TRBJ2-1; unclear D gene. The CDR3 has 12 amino acids. Germline assignment: CDR1 LGHNA and CDR2 YSLEER. As DNA, the CDR3 is TGCGCCAGCAGCCCCCTACACAAAGAGCAGTTCTTC. Translating it yields CASSPLHKEQFF.

This clonotype was detected only a few times. CDR3 in DNA: TGCGCCAGCAGCTTGGTCCCAGCGGAAGCCTACGAGCAGTACTTC. This codes for CASSLVPAEAYEQYF. V gene TRBV5-1 combines with J gene TRBJ2-7; possibly TRBD2 for D (5 bases). The CDR3 has 15 amino acids. Germline V gene lookup returns CDR1 SGHRS and CDR2 YFSETQ. Trimming left V 0 bases short and J 2 bases short, with 12 bases between.

The chain couples TRBV6-5 to TRBJ2-7; 8 positions match TRBD1. The CDR3 runs to 14 residues. From germline, CDR1 is MNHEY and CDR2 SVGAGI. After removal of 7 bases from V and 1 base from J, the junction contained 6 bases not matched to a gene. The CDR3 region has the DNA TGTGCCAGCACCAAAGGACAGGGTTCCTACGAGCAGTACTTC. Translated: CASTKGQGSYEQYF.

This clonotype was seen at least ten times. The rearrangement uses TRBV5-8 and TRBJ1-2; TRBD1 matches 7 bases. Germline V gene lookup returns CDR1 SGHTS and CDR2 YDEGEE. After removal of 2 bases from V and 4 bases from J, the junction contained 5 bases not matched to a gene. CDR3 length: 14 residues. CDR3 bases: TGTGCCAGCAGCTTCTACCGGGACAGCTATGGCTACACCTTC. Its protein is CASSFYRDSYGYTF.

This chain links TRBV6-5 with TRBJ1-2; tentative D call: TRBD1 (5 bases). The germline V and J ends were trimmed by 4 bases and 8 bases, with 14 bases remaining between them. CDR3 length: 13 amino acids. Germline CDR1 and CDR2: MNHEY and SVGAGI. CDR3 sequence: CASSFDPGSGYTF. The CDR3 DNA reads as TGTGCCAGCAGTTTTGATCCAGGGTCCGGCTACACCTTC.

The chain's CDR3 is CASSRRGAQLGEQYF. The CDR3 DNA is TGCGCCAGCAGCCGGCGGGGGGCGCAATTGGGGGAGCAGTACTTC. This rearrangement joins TRBV5-1 to TRBJ2-7, with 8 nucleotides matching TRBD2. CDR3 length: 15 amino acids. After removal of 4 bases from V and 7 bases from J, the junction contained 13 bases not matched to a gene. The germline CDR1 and CDR2 sequences are SGHRS and YFSETQ.

This chain uses TRBV7-2 with TRBJ2-3; 7 bases are shared with TRBD2. The germline V gene has CDR1 SGHTA and CDR2 FQGNSA. The CDR3 sequence is 16 residues long. V shed 4 bases, J shed 3 bases, and the junction held 10 bases outside the gene matches. The CDR3 loop is CASSSGLPVPTDTQYF. The CDR3 DNA sequence: TGTGCCAGCAGCTCGGGACTACCCGTACCAACAGATACGCAGTATTTT.

The gene calls are TRBV29-1 and TRBJ2-1, with D perhaps matching TRBD1 (6 bases). The CDR3 sequence is 13 residues long. Per germline, CDR1 SQVTM and CDR2 ANQGSEA. V was trimmed by 6 bases and J by 2 bases, leaving 11 bases between them. The CDR3 here is CSVTRDTYNEQFF. CDR3 sequence (DNA): TGCAGCGTCACCCGGGACACCTACAATGAGCAGTTCTTC.

The chain links TRBV5-1 to TRBJ2-5; maybe TRBD2 (5 bases). V was cut by 0 bases and J by 0 bases, with 15 bases left in between. CDR3 length: 17 amino acids. From germline, CDR1 is SGHRS and CDR2 YFSETQ. The CDR3 nucleotides read TGCGCCAGCAGCTTGGTTAGCGCCAGCCTGTACCAAGAGACCCAGTACTTC. Protein sequence: CASSLVSASLYQETQYF.

The rearrangement links TRBV5-1 to TRBJ1-4, with D possibly being TRBD1 (5 bases). Germline V gene lookup returns CDR1 SGHRS and CDR2 YFSETQ. V was pared by 1 base and J by 8 bases, with 18 bases between. The CDR3 has 16 amino acids. CDR3 nucleotide sequence: TGCGCCAGCAGCTTGCAAGGGGAACAAAGGGCCGAAAAACTGTTTTTT. Translated: CASSLQGEQRAEKLFF.

The chain is built from TRBV12-3 or TRBV12-4 and TRBJ1-6, with D perhaps matching TRBD1 (5 bases). There are 14 residues in the CDR3. The V and J ends lost 5 bases and 7 bases respectively, with 12 bases between them. The DNA for the CDR3 is TGTGCCAGCAGTCGGGGCGCCGGAAATTCACCCCTCCACTTT. It codes for CASSRGAGNSPLHF.

V is TRBV11-3 and J is TRBJ2-3; D is possibly TRBD1 or TRBD2 (5 bases each). V lost 1 base and J lost 4, with 9 bases in between. Germline CDR1 and CDR2: SGHNT and YENEEA. CDR3 size: 14 residues. CDR3 sequence: CASSLGGVPDTQYF. CDR3 in DNA: TGTGCCAGCAGCTTAGGAGGGGTCCCAGATACGCAGTATTTT.